One sample yielded the 20 T cell receptor beta chains listed below, sequenced in a study of human T cells and chemical hapten exposure. TCRdb analysed the RACE reads with MiXCR anew, one entry per CDR3 protein. The sample gives tens of thousands of distinct CDR3 sequences, around 11% of which show up once; about 4.2% is in the top ten. The time point: patch test 1, 2 weeks after DPC sensitization. Treatment described: therapeutic diphenylcyclopropenone sensitization with weekly scalp DPC. This specimen consisted of whole blood, obtained in connection with sensitization to the hapten diphenylcyclopropenone (DPC). These receptors came from a woman aged 45-60 years with alopecia areata. Some clones in this sample may be carry-over from other donors' samples.

Only a few counts were recorded for this clonotype. CDR3 sequence: CSVVARETQYF. CDR3 DNA: TGCAGCGTTGTTGCCCGGGAGACCCAGTACTTC. This chain connects TRBV29-1 to TRBJ2-5; D is uncertain. The ends were cut back, 4 bases at V and 5 bases at J, with 8 bases in the middle. The germline V gene encodes CDR1 SQVTM and CDR2 ANQGSEA. The CDR3 extends over 11 amino acids.

Many counts were recorded for this clonotype. The rearrangement joins TRBV27 to TRBJ1-6; D gene unclear. The CDR3 runs 15 residues. The germline gives CDR1 MNHEY, CDR2 SMNVEV (reference sequence). With 3 bases removed from V and 10 bases from J, the gap between germline ends came to 16 bases. CDR3 sequence: CASSFMKGPGSPLHF. DNA for the CDR3: TGTGCCAGCAGTTTTATGAAGGGTCCGGGGTCACCCCTCCACTTT.

This chain connects TRBV3-1 to TRBJ2-4, with a weak D call TRBD2 (6 bases). Germline CDR1 reads LGHDT; CDR2 reads YNNKEL (reference sequence). The CDR3 contains 18 residues. Deletions cut 4 bases from V and 1 base from J, with 20 bases between. In DNA form, the CDR3 reads TGTGCCAGCAGCCCCTCCCGGGGACTTTTCTCCGCCAAAAACATTCAGTACTTC. It codes for CASSPSRGLFSAKNIQYF.

This clonotype showed up just a few times. V is TRBV6-5 and J is TRBJ1-2; D not resolved. V was cut by 5 bases and J by 6 bases, with 10 bases left in between. From germline, CDR1 is MNHEY and CDR2 SVGAGI. This CDR3 contains 12 residues. In DNA form, the CDR3 reads TGTGCCAGCAGTAAGTGGGGAGATGGCTACACCTTC. As protein: CASSKWGDGYTF.

This chain connects TRBV30 to TRBJ1-2, with D unclear. The V gene lost 1 base and the J gene lost 0 bases, with 9 bases spanning the gap. The CDR3 length is 14 residues. Germline V gene lookup returns CDR1 GTSNPN and CDR2 SVGIG (reference sequence). CDR3 loop: CAWSAQIANYGYTF. The DNA for the CDR3 is TGTGCCTGGAGTGCCCAGATAGCTAACTATGGCTACACCTTC.

This clonotype has at least ten counts. One junction end disagrees with the germline gene, perhaps due to a read error. V is TRBV3-1 and J is TRBJ2-3; the D is unclear. Germline CDR1 LGHDT, CDR2 YNNKEL (reference sequence). The CDR3 loop spans 11 amino acids. Written as DNA, the CDR3 is TGTGCCAGCAGCCAAGGTGGCAGACGCGATTTT. Translated: CASSQGGRRDF.

The chain has TRBV5-5 and TRBJ1-5; no firm D call. The CDR3 consists of 14 residues. Trimming removed 2 bases at V and 6 bases at J, with 12 bases between. CDR1 is SGHKS, CDR2 YYEKEE, per germline (reference sequence). This CDR3 is CASSFGGRAQPQHF. CDR3 nucleotides: TGTGCCAGCAGCTTCGGTGGACGGGCTCAGCCCCAGCATTTT.

About this clonotype: An end of the junction differs from the germline gene, which may be a read error. The rearrangement links TRBV7-9 to TRBJ2-2; TRBD1 might be the D (6 bases). Looked up from germline, CDR1 is SEHNR and CDR2 is FQNEAQ (reference sequence). The CDR3 is 14 amino acids. The chain's CDR3 is CASSVVSGDGELSF. CDR3 in DNA: TGTGCCAGCAGCGTCGTGTCAGGGGACGGGGAGCTGTCTTTT.

This clonotype occurred many times. This rearrangement joins TRBV20-1 to TRBJ1-6, with 9 bases identical to TRBD1. The CDR3 has 17 amino acids. CDR1 is DFQATT and CDR2 is SNEGSKA in the germline V gene (reference sequence). Trimming cost V 2 bases and J 10 bases; bases outside gene matches: 15. CDR3 in amino acids: CSARKLPGQGVESPLHF. CDR3 coding DNA: TGCAGTGCTAGAAAGCTACCGGGACAGGGTGTAGAGTCACCCCTCCACTTT.

The chain is built from TRBV7-9 and TRBJ2-7; 8 nucleotides agree with TRBD2. The CDR3 extends over 16 amino acids. The germline gives CDR1 SEHNR, CDR2 FQNEAQ (reference sequence). Losses at the gene ends were 5 bases for V and 0 bases for J; bases not matched to a gene: 9. CDR3 nucleotides: TGTGCCAGCAGCCGGGGGGTAGCGGGGAACTCCTACGAGCAGTACTTC. It specifies CASSRGVAGNSYEQYF.

The genes are TRBV6-5 and TRBJ2-4; D unresolved. The CDR3 covers 15 residues. CDR1 is MNHEY and CDR2 is SVGAGI in the germline V gene. V lost 6 bases and J lost 2, with 14 bases in between. CDR3 sequence (DNA): TGTGCCAGCAGGGCCCTTCGGGCTCCCAAAAACATTCAGTACTTC. Protein sequence: CASRALRAPKNIQYF.

There are many counts of this clonotype. The chain couples TRBV6-2 or TRBV6-3 to TRBJ2-2, with D possibly being TRBD1 (6 bases). The V end was cut by 2 bases, the J end by 4 bases, with 11 bases between. Germline V gene lookup returns CDR1 MNHEY and CDR2 SVGEGT. The length of the CDR3 is 15 residues. The CDR3 reads CASSYGTPFTGELFF. The CDR3 nucleotides read TGTGCCAGCAGTTACGGGACACCCTTCACCGGGGAGCTGTTTTTT.

This chain connects TRBV7-2 to TRBJ2-7; a possible D gene is TRBD1 (5 bases). CDR1 and CDR2 (germline): SGHTA, FQGNSA. Trimming took off 5 bases at V and 3 bases at J, with 14 bases between the two ends. The length of the CDR3 is 14 residues. DNA of the CDR3: TGTGCCAGCAGCCCCAGGACAAGCTACTACGAGCAGTACTTC. Protein product: CASSPRTSYYEQYF.

This clonotype was observed a few times. CDR3 region: CASSASGLMNEKLFF. The CDR3 DNA reads TGCGCCAGCAGCGCATCGGGACTGATGAATGAAAAACTGTTTTTT. The V and J genes are TRBV5-1 and TRBJ1-4; weak D call: TRBD1 (5 bases). Trimming left V 4 bases short and J 5 bases short, with 15 bases between. The CDR3 runs to 15 residues. CDR1 SGHRS and CDR2 YFSETQ come from the germline V gene.

The chain joins TRBV2 to TRBJ2-7, with D possibly TRBD1 on 5 matching bases. The CDR3 has 15 amino acids. CDR1 is SNHLY and CDR2 is FYNNEI in the germline V gene. V was cut by 2 bases and J by 3 bases, with 14 bases left in between. Here the CDR3 reads CASSEQSAGIYEQYF. For the CDR3, the DNA is TGTGCCAGCAGTGAACAATCGGCAGGGATCTACGAGCAGTACTTC.

V and J are TRBV12-3 or TRBV12-4 and TRBJ2-7; D not certain. The ends were cut back, 2 bases at V and 2 bases at J, with 4 bases in the middle. The CDR3 runs to 12 residues. As DNA, the CDR3 is TGTGCCAGCAGTTTACGGGCCTACGAGCAGTACTTC. Protein sequence: CASSLRAYEQYF.

The table lists this clonotype with many counts. The V call is TRBV7-2, the J call TRBJ1-2, with a weak D call TRBD1 (6 bases). V lost 4 bases and J 8 bases, leaving 20 bases between the germline ends. Germline CDR1 SGHTA, CDR2 FQGNSA. CDR3 length: 15 amino acids. CDR3 nucleotides: TGTGCCAGCAGCTCCCAAACAGGGATGGGTGCGGGCTACACCTTC. Its translation is CASSSQTGMGAGYTF.

This clonotype has ten or more counts. V is TRBV7-9 and J is TRBJ1-4; 9 bases are a match to TRBD1. The CDR3 runs to 13 residues. Looked up from germline, CDR1 is SEHNR and CDR2 is FQNEAQ (reference sequence). V gave up 5 bases and J gave up 7 bases; unmatched junction bases: 2. CDR3 DNA sequence: TGTGCCAGCAGCGGGACAGGGTTTGAAAAACTGTTTTTT. It specifies CASSGTGFEKLFF. Combining the CDR3 with reference TRBV7-9 and TRBJ1-4 gives the whole variable domain DTGVSQNPRHKITKRGQNVTFRCDPISEHNRLYWYRQTLGQGPEFLTYFQNEAQLEKSRLLSDRFSAERPKGSFSTLEIQRTEQGDSAMYLCASSGTGFEKLFFGSGTQLSVL.

The chain joins TRBV5-6 to TRBJ2-4; TRBD1 aligns across 9 bases. V lost 4 bases to trimming and J lost 2 bases; unmatched junction nucleotides: 1. The CDR3 extends over 14 amino acids. Germline V CDR1 and CDR2: SGHDT, YYEEEE. CDR3 loop: CASSGQGTKNIQYF. The CDR3 region has the DNA TGTGCCAGCAGCGGACAGGGGACCAAAAACATTCAGTACTTC.

This clonotype appeared a few times. This chain uses TRBV28 with TRBJ1-1, with unresolved D. CDR3 size: 12 residues. Germline CDR1 reads MDHEN; CDR2 reads SYDVKM. Trimming cost V 5 bases and J 4 bases, with 8 bases left between them. The CDR3 here is CASSTPPTEAFF. The DNA of the CDR3 is TGTGCCAGCAGTACCCCACCCACTGAAGCTTTCTTT.